In this sample, the clone carrying this TCR beta chain turned up many times. The time point was: patch test 2, 6 weeks after DPC sensitization. Stated treatment: therapeutic diphenylcyclopropenone sensitization with weekly scalp DPC. This entry comes from a study of human T cells and chemical hapten exposure. TCRdb analysed the RACE reads with MiXCR anew, one entry per CDR3 protein. The sample yields some 71,000 distinct CDR3 sequences, 10% seen once. The specimen comprised whole blood, sampled in connection with sensitization to the hapten diphenylcyclopropenone (DPC). The clonotype was recovered from a woman aged 45-60 years with alopecia areata. Some clones in this sample may be carry-over from other donors' samples.

CDR3 protein: CASSAGGARIQETQYF. The CDR3 DNA reads TGTGCCAGCAGTGCAGGGGGCGCGAGGATCCAAGAGACCCAGTACTTC. This sequence joins TRBV7-9 and TRBJ2-5, with TRBD1 matching 8 bases. Germline CDR1 SEHNR, CDR2 FQNEAQ (reference sequence). V trimming: 6 bases; J trimming: 1 base; junction bases outside the gene matches: 10. The CDR3 contains 16 residues. The full variable domain, with the rest looked up from reference TRBV7-9 and TRBJ2-5, is DTGVSQNPRHKITKRGQNVTFRCDPISEHNRLYWYRQTLGQGPEFLTYFQNEAQLEKSRLLSDRFSAERPKGSFSTLEIQRTEQGDSAMYLCASSAGGARIQETQYFGPGTRLLVL.